In its sample, the clone carrying this TCR beta chain was seen a few times. The antigen remains undetermined. This specimen comes from a study of cytomegalovirus exposure and HLA in healthy donors. PCR employed 60 Vbeta and 13 Jbeta primers. Original handling: As a later analysis found, there were 80 million or so unique TCR beta chains, of which roughly 11 million were shared. Measured with immunoSEQ multiplex PCR; TCRdb has only the in-frame clones, and not every one. The V and J calls and clone size come from that table; D and trimming were worked out from the DNA. The sample lists over 150,000 clones; roughly 80% were seen once. Study observations and caveats: The HLA-A and HLA-B alleles of most subjects were reportedly predicted accurately from TCR beta sequences. The productive fraction for most TCR beta V segments was about 90% or about 30% in an earlier analysis. A few CMV-associated chains proved CMV antigen-specific in vitro.

The sequence came from a middle-aged woman in good health and CMV-seronegative. The sequenced sample consisted of PBMCs.

The CDR3 loop is CASSTADTQYF. The CDR3 DNA is TGTGCCAGTAGTACAGCAGATACGCAGTATTTT. V usage is TRBV19 and J usage is TRBJ2-3; D remains ambiguous. The CDR3 consists of 11 residues. Germline CDR1 LNHDA, CDR2 SQIVND (reference sequence). The V end lost 4 bases, the J end lost 4 bases, and 3 bases lay between the germline ends.